This T cell receptor beta chain was recovered during a study of blood T cell repertoires in COVID-19. Trimming left V 1 base short and J 3 bases short, with 10 bases between. This CDR3 comprises 14 residues. CDR1 and CDR2 from the germline V gene are SGHVS and FQNEAQ. TCRdb keeps only in-frame clones here, not all; method: immunoSEQ multiplex PCR. The sample shows over 150,000 clones, approximately 91% of them seen only once. The clonotype was recovered from a man aged 18-30 years with acute or convalescent COVID-19. The sequenced material came from peripheral blood. The chain combines TRBV7-8 with TRBJ2-7, with D tentatively TRBD1 (6 bases). The CDR3 region has the DNA TGTGCCAGCAGCTTAGGTGCAGGGGACTACGAGCAGTACTTC. Protein sequence: CASSLGAGDYEQYF.